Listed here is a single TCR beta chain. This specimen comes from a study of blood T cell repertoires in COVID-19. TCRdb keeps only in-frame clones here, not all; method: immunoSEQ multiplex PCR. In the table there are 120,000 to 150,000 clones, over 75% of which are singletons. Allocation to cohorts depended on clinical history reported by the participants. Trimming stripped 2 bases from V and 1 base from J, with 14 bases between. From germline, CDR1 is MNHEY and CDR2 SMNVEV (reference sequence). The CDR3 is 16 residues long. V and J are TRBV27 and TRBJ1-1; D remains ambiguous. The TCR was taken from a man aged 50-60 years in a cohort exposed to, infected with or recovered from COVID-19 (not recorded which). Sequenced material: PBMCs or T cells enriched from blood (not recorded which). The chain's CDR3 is CASSLLPETSNTEAFF. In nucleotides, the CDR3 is TGTGCCAGCAGTTTACTGCCCGAGACATCGAACACTGAAGCTTTCTTT.